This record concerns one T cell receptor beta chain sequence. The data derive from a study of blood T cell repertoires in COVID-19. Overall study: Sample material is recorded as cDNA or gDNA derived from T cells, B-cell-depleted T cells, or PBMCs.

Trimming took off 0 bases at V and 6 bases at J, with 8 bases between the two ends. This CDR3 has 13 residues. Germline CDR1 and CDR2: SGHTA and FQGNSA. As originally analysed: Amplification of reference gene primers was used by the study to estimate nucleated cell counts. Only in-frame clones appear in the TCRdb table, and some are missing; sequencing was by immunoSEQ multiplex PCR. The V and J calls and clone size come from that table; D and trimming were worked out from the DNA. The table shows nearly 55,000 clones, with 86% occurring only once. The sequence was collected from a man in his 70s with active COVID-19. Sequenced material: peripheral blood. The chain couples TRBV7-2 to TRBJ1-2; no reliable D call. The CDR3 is CASSLAFGDGYTF. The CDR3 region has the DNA TGTGCCAGCAGCTTAGCTTTCGGGGATGGCTACACCTTC.